This T cell receptor beta chain was identified during a study of T cell changes during pregnancy in multiple sclerosis (dated by TCRdb to about 2019). Regarding the complete study: The study looked at changes in the T cell repertoire across pregnancy in women with multiple sclerosis.

To note about this clone: Its antigen is unknown. The sample holds no much larger clone one base away, and base qualities are not on file.

Library preparation was by the immunoSEQ multiplex PCR assay. TCRdb provides this immuneACCESS table in a form limited to in-frame rearrangements. Some clones are lacking; in checked studies, under half of them reflect an unresolved V gene, and why the rest are absent is not known. The sample table holds approximately 46,000 clones, of which less than 95% were seen once. The ten largest make up about 3.1% of the sample. The receptor comes from a female donor with multiple sclerosis, enrolled in a pregnancy study. This specimen consisted of CD8+ T cells from peripheral blood mononuclear cells, obtained in the second trimester of pregnancy.

The nucleotides are TGCAGCGTGACCGGGACAGGGGGCTACACTGAAGCTTTCTTT. This yields the protein CSVTGTGGYTEAFF. The chain is made from TRBV29-1 and TRBJ1-1; 12 central nucleotides agree with TRBD1. The germline V end is reduced by 6 bases and the J end by 3 bases; junction bases left unmatched: 5. The CDR1 and CDR2 encoded by the germline V gene are SQVTM and ANQGSEA. Measured from the cysteine to the phenylalanine, the CDR3 is 14 residues long. Only the CDR3 part of the read is kept: 42 bases, read in frame from the first base.